The 28 T cell receptor beta chains below all came from one sample that was sequenced in a study of radiation and T cells in renal cell carcinoma. Time point meaning: blood 2 weeks post-SBRT. This sample's treatment: 15 Gy SBRT to primary tumor, nephrectomy 4 weeks later. Sequenced by immunoSEQ multiplex PCR; TCRdb stores in-frame clones only, minus some. The table has around 120,000 clones, more than 80% seen once; the top ten hold 1.9%. The sequenced sample was blood, obtained from a patient whose treatment included radiotherapy and nephrectomy. These receptors were obtained from a woman aged 55-69 years with renal cell carcinoma.

In nucleotides, the CDR3 is TGTGCCAGCAGCCCCTACAGGGGACAAGGCTATGGCTACACCTTC. It translates to CASSPYRGQGYGYTF. This chain links TRBV5-4 with TRBJ1-2; 7 positions agree with TRBD1. The V and J ends lost 4 bases and 4 bases, in that order; junction bases with no gene match: 10. The CDR3 spans 15 residues. Germline V lookup: CDR1 SGHNT, CDR2 YYREEE (reference sequence).

This chain uses TRBV7-2 with TRBJ1-1; no clear D gene. The CDR3 sequence is 15 residues long. The V end lost 2 bases, the J end lost 0 bases, and 10 bases lay between the germline ends. Germline CDR1 and CDR2: SGHTA and FQGNSA. In nucleotides, the CDR3 is TGTGCCAGCAGCTTATCAGGTCTCCTGAACACTGAAGCTTTCTTT. This gives the protein CASSLSGLLNTEAFF.

This clone was seen a handful of times. The V gene is TRBV29-1, the J gene TRBJ2-5, with 10 bases that match TRBD1. The V segment lost 4 bases and the J segment 5 bases; nucleotides outside the gene matches: 7. The CDR3 length is 14 residues. Germline V gives CDR1 SQVTM, CDR2 ANQGSEA. The CDR3 region is CSVAPTGGRETQYF. CDR3 bases: TGCAGCGTTGCTCCGACAGGGGGCAGGGAGACCCAGTACTTC.

A remark on this clone: Different DNA sequences within this sample yield the same CDR3. The chain recombines TRBV11-2 with TRBJ1-2; D is undetermined. CDR3 length: 11 amino acids. With 3 bases removed from V and 4 bases from J, the gap between germline ends came to 3 bases. Germline assignment: CDR1 SGHAT and CDR2 FQNNGV. CDR3 loop: CASSLAYGYTF. CDR3 bases: TGTGCCAGCAGCTTGGCCTATGGCTACACCTTC.

This clone appeared once. This rearrangement joins TRBV19 to TRBJ1-4, with D tentatively TRBD1 (5 bases). Germline values: CDR1 LNHDA, CDR2 SQIVND (reference sequence). CDR3 length: 14 residues. V was clipped by 5 bases and J by 4 bases, with 11 bases between them. The CDR3 bases are TGTGCCAGTAGTCCCAGGGACGGTAATGAAAAACTGTTTTTT. As protein: CASSPRDGNEKLFF. The variable domain in full, completed from reference TRBV19 and TRBJ1-4, reads DGGITQSPKYLFRKEGQNVTLSCEQNLNHDAMYWYRQDPGQGLRLIYYSQIVNDFQKGDIAEGYSVSREKKESFPLTVTSAQKNPTAFYLCASSPRDGNEKLFFGSGTQLSVL.

This chain connects TRBV19 to TRBJ1-6, with 10 bases fitting TRBD1. The CDR3 runs to 14 residues. Germline V gene lookup returns CDR1 LNHDA and CDR2 SQIVND (reference sequence). The ends lost 8 bases at V and 10 bases at J; junction bases unmatched: 8. This chain's CDR3 is CASGDRGVISPLHF. For the CDR3, the DNA is TGTGCCAGTGGGGACAGGGGAGTTATCTCACCCCTCCACTTT.

The V and J genes are TRBV2 and TRBJ1-5; TRBD1 is a possible D gene (6 bases). From germline, CDR1 is SNHLY and CDR2 FYNNEI. The CDR3 consists of 16 residues. Trimming shortened V by 2 bases and J by 0 bases, and 11 bases separated the two germline ends. DNA for the CDR3: TGTGCCAGCAGTGAACAGGGGTTGGGTAGCAATCAGCCCCAGCATTTT. Its translation: CASSEQGLGSNQPQHF.

The chain combines TRBV4-1 with TRBJ2-3; D gene unclear. CDR3 length: 16 residues. The V gene's germline CDR1 is MGHRA and CDR2 YSYEKL. The germline V and J ends were trimmed by 0 bases and 4 bases, with 14 bases remaining between them. CDR3 protein: CASSQDPPPRADTQYF. The DNA of the CDR3 is TGCGCCAGCAGCCAAGATCCACCCCCGCGAGCAGATACGCAGTATTTT.

The J gene is TRBJ2-7, the V gene TRBV28, with D perhaps TRBD2 (6 bases). Germline values: CDR1 MDHEN, CDR2 SYDVKM. V was shortened by 7 bases and J by 2 bases, with 12 bases between the two germline ends. The CDR3 sequence is 13 residues long. CDR3 loop: CASNRRDPYEQYF. The CDR3 DNA follows: TGTGCCAGCAACCGGCGGGACCCCTACGAGCAGTACTTC.

The chain combines TRBV28 with TRBJ2-5, with unresolved D. The CDR3 extends over 13 amino acids. Per germline, CDR1 MDHEN and CDR2 SYDVKM. V was cut by 6 bases and J by 9 bases, with 17 bases left in between. The CDR3 reads CASRELGQWPQYF. The DNA of the CDR3 is TGTGCCAGCAGGGAACTTGGTCAATGGCCCCAGTACTTC. Looking up the rest from reference TRBV28 and TRBJ2-5 gives the full variable domain: DVKVTQSSRYLVKRTGEKVFLECVQDMDHENMFWYRQDPGLGLRLIYFSYDVKMKEKGDIPEGYSVSREKKERFSLILESASTNQTSMYLCASRELGQWPQYFGPGTRLLVL.

The V gene is TRBV21-1, the J gene TRBJ2-1; TRBD2, the D gene given by the table, was not confirmed from the DNA. TRBV21-1 counts as a pseudogene. This CDR3 region has 14 residues. The CDR3 loop is CASSNVNYNGEQFF. In DNA form, the CDR3 reads TGTGCCAGCAGCAATGTAAACTATAACGGTGAGCAGTTCTTC.

This chain joins TRBV7-8 and TRBJ2-2, with 11 bases lining up with TRBD2. The junction had 3 bases not matched to a gene; V was cut back by 5 bases and J by 4 bases. Per the germline V gene, CDR1 is SGHVS and CDR2 is FQNEAQ. The CDR3 is 15 residues long. For the CDR3, the DNA is TGTGCCAGCAGCGCAGGACTAGCGGGCACCGGGGAGCTGTTTTTT. Its translation is CASSAGLAGTGELFF.

This clone has only a few counts. The chain uses TRBV2 and TRBJ1-1; D ambiguous. Trimming shortened V by 6 bases and J by 4 bases, and 12 bases separated the two germline ends. Germline CDR1 is SNHLY and CDR2 is FYNNEI. The CDR3 is 13 amino acids. The CDR3 DNA sequence: TGTGCCAGCAGGACCACAGCGGCCACTGAAGCTTTCTTT. Its translation: CASRTTAATEAFF.

The chain employs TRBV7-2 and TRBJ2-3, with 8 bases fitting TRBD1. The V gene's germline CDR1 is SGHTA and CDR2 FQGNSA. V lost 5 bases, J lost 14 bases, and 9 bases stayed unmatched. The CDR3 consists of 12 residues. As DNA, the CDR3 is TGTGCCAGCAGCCCGATGGGGGACAGGTTGTATTTT. Translating gives CASSPMGDRLYF. Using reference TRBV7-2 and TRBJ2-3 for the parts outside the CDR3, the full variable domain is GAGVSQSPSNKVTEKGKDVELRCDPISGHTALYWYRQSLGQGLEFLIYFQGNSAPDKSGLPSDRFSAERTGGSVSTLTIQRTQQEDSAVYLCASSPMGDRLYFGPGTRLTVL.

This chain joins TRBV19 and TRBJ2-4, with D unclear. Trimming took 7 bases from V and 1 from J, leaving 14 bases between them. The CDR3 totals 15 residues. Germline V lookup: CDR1 LNHDA, CDR2 SQIVND (reference sequence). CDR3 coding DNA: TGTGCCAGTACCCCATCACCAGTTGCCAAAAACATTCAGTACTTC. It is translated as CASTPSPVAKNIQYF.

The chain links TRBV7-3 to TRBJ1-2; 8 bases are a match to TRBD1. The germline CDR1 and CDR2 sequences are SGHTA and FQGTGA. The length of the CDR3 is 14 residues. V was clipped by 5 bases and J by 5 bases; unmatched bases: 7. The DNA for the CDR3 is TGTGCCAGCAGCCTTACAGGGGGATGGTATGGCTACACCTTC. It codes for CASSLTGGWYGYTF.

V usage is TRBV18 and J usage is TRBJ1-3; 7 nucleotides line up with TRBD1. The J segment lost 0 bases and the V segment lost 3 bases, leaving 8 bases of the junction unmatched. This CDR3 region has 17 residues. Looked up from germline, CDR1 is KGHSH and CDR2 is LQKENI. The CDR3 reads CASSPTGPHSSGNTIYF. As DNA, the CDR3 is TGTGCCAGCTCACCGACAGGGCCCCACTCCTCTGGAAACACCATATATTTT.

The V call is TRBV4-2, the J call TRBJ2-7; D perhaps matches TRBD2 (6 bases). Germline CDR1 is LGHNA and CDR2 is YNFKEQ. The V gene lost 3 bases and the J gene lost 2 bases, with 11 bases spanning the gap. The CDR3 is 14 residues long. The CDR3 sequence: CASSQLGEAYEQYF. The CDR3 nucleotides are TGTGCCAGCAGCCAGCTCGGGGAGGCCTACGAGCAGTACTTC.

The chain uses TRBV6-6 and TRBJ1-1; D might be TRBD1 (5 bases). This CDR3 comprises 14 residues. V gave up 7 bases and J gave up 4 bases, with 16 bases separating them. Looked up from germline, CDR1 is MNHNY and CDR2 is SVGAGI (reference sequence). The DNA for the CDR3 is TGTGCCAGCACCGAGAGGGAGGGGCTCACTGAAGCTTTCTTT. It specifies CASTEREGLTEAFF.

The V and J genes are TRBV30 and TRBJ1-1; no reliable D call. The CDR3 runs 13 residues. V was cut by 2 bases and J by 1 base, with 8 bases left in between. The germline CDR1 and CDR2 sequences are GTSNPN and SVGIG (reference sequence). The CDR3 reads CAWSSYTNTEAFF. In DNA form, the CDR3 reads TGTGCCTGGAGTTCCTACACGAACACTGAAGCTTTCTTT. The whole variable domain, filled in from reference TRBV30 and TRBJ1-1, reads SQTIHQWPATLVQPVGSPLSLECTVEGTSNPNLYWYRQAAGRGLQLLFYSVGIGQISSEVPQNLSASRPQDRQFILSSKKLLLSDSGFYLCAWSSYTNTEAFFGQGTRLTVV.

This sequence joins TRBV19 and TRBJ1-1; no clear D gene. Trimming took off 3 bases at V and 0 bases at J, with 14 bases between the two ends. The CDR3 is made up of 16 amino acids. CDR1 and CDR2 (germline): LNHDA, SQIVND (reference sequence). As DNA, the CDR3 is TGTGCCAGTAGTATGGCGGGTAGTTATCTGAACACTGAAGCTTTCTTT. Protein sequence: CASSMAGSYLNTEAFF. The whole variable domain, remainder taken from reference TRBV19 and TRBJ1-1, is DGGITQSPKYLFRKEGQNVTLSCEQNLNHDAMYWYRQDPGQGLRLIYYSQIVNDFQKGDIAEGYSVSREKKESFPLTVTSAQKNPTAFYLCASSMAGSYLNTEAFFGQGTRLTVV.

V is TRBV2 and J is TRBJ1-1; D gene ambiguous. V was clipped by 8 bases and J by 0 bases, with 13 bases between them. From germline, CDR1 is SNHLY and CDR2 FYNNEI. The CDR3 covers 14 residues. The CDR3 DNA is TGTGCCAGCGGGGTGACACCGATGAACACTGAAGCTTTCTTT. It yields the protein CASGVTPMNTEAFF. Combining the CDR3 with reference TRBV2 and TRBJ1-1 gives the whole variable domain EPEVTQTPSHQVTQMGQEVILRCVPISNHLYFYWYRQILGQKVEFLVSFYNNEISEKSEIFDDQFSVERPDGSNFTLKIRSTKLEDSAMYFCASGVTPMNTEAFFGQGTRLTVV.

This chain's CDR3 is CASSLGAGASYEQYF. The CDR3 bases are TGTGCCAGCAGCCTCGGGGCGGGAGCTAGCTACGAGCAGTACTTC. This rearrangement joins TRBV7-3 to TRBJ2-7, with 7 bases fitting TRBD2. J was trimmed by 3 bases and V by 5 bases; bases with no gene match: 10. The germline V gene encodes CDR1 SGHTA and CDR2 FQGTGA. This CDR3 comprises 15 residues.

The rearrangement uses TRBV9 and TRBJ1-4; D unresolved. From germline, CDR1 is SGDLS and CDR2 YYNGEE. Trimming shortened V by 2 bases and J by 4 bases, and 12 bases separated the two germline ends. The CDR3 spans 15 residues. The CDR3 region is CASSVGDMGNEKLFF. CDR3 coding DNA: TGTGCCAGCAGCGTTGGGGATATGGGTAATGAAAAACTGTTTTTT.

The chain employs TRBV6-1 and TRBJ1-3; D remains ambiguous. The CDR3 totals 16 residues. Germline CDR1 MNHNS, CDR2 SASEGT. V dropped 0 bases and J dropped 0 bases, with 9 bases sitting between them. In DNA form, the CDR3 reads TGTGCCAGCAGTGAAGCTCAGCCGACCTCTGGAAACACCATATATTTT. Translating it yields CASSEAQPTSGNTIYF.

About this clone itself: A read error may explain this, as a much larger clone is one base away. The chain links TRBV7-9 to TRBJ2-1; TRBD1 is a possible D gene (6 bases). This CDR3 region has 13 residues. Germline V lookup: CDR1 SEHNR, CDR2 FQNEAQ (reference sequence). Deletions cut 0 bases from V and 6 bases from J, with 6 bases between. As DNA, the CDR3 is TGTGCCAGCAGCTTAGCGGGGGCCAATGAGCAGTTCTTC. This translates into CASSLAGANEQFF.

The gene calls are TRBV2 and TRBJ1-5, with 8 bases lining up with TRBD1. Germline CDR1 reads SNHLY; CDR2 reads FYNNEI. V shed 6 bases, J shed 4 bases, and the junction held 8 bases outside the gene matches. The CDR3 consists of 15 residues. CDR3 DNA: TGTGCCAGCAGATTTGGGACAGGTAAAAATCAGCCCCAGCATTTT. The encoded protein is CASRFGTGKNQPQHF.

V gene TRBV6-5 combines with J gene TRBJ2-7; TRBD1 aligns across 7 bases. J was trimmed by 3 bases and V by 5 bases; bases with no gene match: 10. Germline V gene sequence: CDR1 MNHEY, CDR2 SVGAGI. CDR3 length: 15 amino acids. CDR3 sequence reads: CASSTLGTANYEQYF. CDR3 bases: TGTGCCAGCAGTACGCTTGGGACAGCGAACTACGAGCAGTACTTC.